Listed here are 28 T cell receptor beta chains from one sample, sequenced in a study of CD8 T cells in Susac syndrome. RNA was extracted with the RNeasy kit, and a quantity of 0.5 to 1 ug was reverse transcribed using random hexamers. TCRdb processed the immunoSEQ multiplex PCR reads anew with MiXCR; each CDR3 protein has one entry. The table includes 150,000 to 190,000 distinct CDR3 sequences, about 94% detected once. Sequencing was carried out using CD8+ T cells from PBMCs. These receptors were collected from a human donor with multiple sclerosis.

This clonotype occurred once. The rearrangement joins TRBV30 to TRBJ2-7, with a tentative D call TRBD2 (6 bases). The CDR3 contains 15 residues. V dropped 2 bases and J dropped 4 bases, with 18 bases sitting between them. Germline V lookup: CDR1 GTSNPN, CDR2 SVGIG (reference sequence). In DNA, the CDR3 is TGTGCCTGGAGTCCCGGAGTCGGGGGTGATTACGAGCAGTACTTC. It yields the protein CAWSPGVGGDYEQYF.

The chain recombines TRBV27 with TRBJ1-1; the D is unclear. Trimming removed 6 bases from V and 4 bases from J, with 15 bases in between. The CDR3 spans 14 residues. Germline V gene lookup returns CDR1 MNHEY and CDR2 SMNVEV (reference sequence). The CDR3 DNA reads TGTGCCAGCAGCGATCGACCGGGGAGCACTGAAGCTTTCTTT. Residues: CASSDRPGSTEAFF.

The chain joins TRBV9 to TRBJ2-7; TRBD1 agrees at 7 bases. The CDR3 sequence is 14 residues long. V lost 3 bases, J lost 12 bases, and 15 bases stayed unmatched. Looked up from germline, CDR1 is SGDLS and CDR2 is YYNGEE. The CDR3 sequence is CASSAGKGAQVVYF. The CDR3 nucleotides read TGTGCCAGCAGCGCCGGAAAGGGGGCGCAGGTGGTGTACTTC. The whole variable domain, remainder taken from reference TRBV9 and TRBJ2-7, is DSGVTQTPKHLITATGQRVTLRCSPRSGDLSVYWYQQSLDQGLQFLIQYYNGEERAKGNILERFSAQQFPDLHSELNLSSLELGDSALYFCASSAGKGAQVVYFGPGTRLTVT.

The V call is TRBV12-3 or TRBV12-4, the J call TRBJ2-7, with D maybe TRBD1 (5 bases). V was cut by 5 bases and J by 0 bases, with 5 bases left in between. This CDR3 has 12 amino acids. In DNA, the CDR3 is TGTGCCAGCAGTACAGGCTCCTACGAGCAGTACTTC. This encodes CASSTGSYEQYF.

V gene TRBV28 combines with J gene TRBJ1-2; D may be TRBD1 (5 bases). The CDR3 contains 16 residues. Germline CDR1 MDHEN, CDR2 SYDVKM. Trimming shortened V by 8 bases and J by 0 bases, and 19 bases separated the two germline ends. The CDR3 DNA reads as TGTGCCAGCTCCTCAGAACGGCGAGGGGCTAACTATGGCTACACCTTC. Translation: CASSSERRGANYGYTF.

V usage is TRBV7-9 and J usage is TRBJ2-3, with no clear D. This CDR3 region has 14 residues. The germline V gene encodes CDR1 SEHNR and CDR2 FQNEAQ (reference sequence). The V gene lost 1 base and the J gene lost 8 bases, with 13 bases spanning the gap. Here the CDR3 reads CASSLVVEAGTQYF. The CDR3 DNA follows: TGTGCCAGCAGCTTAGTAGTGGAAGCCGGTACGCAGTATTTT.

The chain links TRBV7-9 to TRBJ1-2; 7 nucleotides match TRBD1. Germline V gene lookup returns CDR1 SEHNR and CDR2 FQNEAQ (reference sequence). This CDR3 is built from 16 residues. The V gene end was trimmed by 5 bases and the J gene end by 4 bases; junction bases not matched to a gene: 13. CDR3 amino acids: CASSHTIQGFGYGYTF. CDR3 sequence (DNA): TGTGCCAGCAGCCACACAATACAGGGGTTCGGCTATGGCTACACCTTC.

The V call is TRBV25-1, the J call TRBJ1-2, with D unclear. In germline, CDR1 is MGHDK, CDR2 SYGVNS. Trimming stripped 3 bases from V and 5 bases from J, with 7 bases between. CDR3 length: 12 amino acids. Here the CDR3 reads CASSEGRYGYTF. For the CDR3, the DNA is TGTGCCAGCAGTGAGGGCAGATATGGCTACACCTTC.

V usage is TRBV12-3 or TRBV12-4 and J usage is TRBJ1-1, with D maybe TRBD1 (6 bases). The CDR3 spans 11 residues. The V gene lost 6 bases and the J gene lost 8 bases, with 10 bases spanning the gap. The CDR3: CASSQGWEAFF. The CDR3 DNA reads TGTGCCAGCAGCCAGGGGTGGGAAGCTTTCTTT.

This chain uses TRBV27 with TRBJ2-7; the D gene is possibly TRBD1 (6 bases). Trimming took off 8 bases at V and 7 bases at J, with 15 bases between the two ends. This CDR3 region has 12 residues. Per the germline V gene, CDR1 is MNHEY and CDR2 is SMNVEV (reference sequence). The CDR3, as DNA: TGTGCCAGCGGGATACAGGGTCAAGAGCAGTACTTC. It yields the protein CASGIQGQEQYF.

The V and J genes are TRBV30 and TRBJ1-1, with D perhaps TRBD1 (5 bases). There are 14 residues in the CDR3. V was trimmed by 2 bases and J by 0 bases, leaving 10 bases between them. In germline, CDR1 is GTSNPN, CDR2 SVGIG (reference sequence). The CDR3 nucleotides read TGTGCCTGGAGTAAGGGGTTGATGAACACTGAAGCTTTCTTT. Its translation is CAWSKGLMNTEAFF.

The chain's CDR3 is CSAPGPTHYNEQFF. In DNA, the CDR3 is TGCAGTGCCCCGGGACCTACCCATTACAATGAGCAGTTCTTC. The chain has TRBV20-1 and TRBJ2-1, with D perhaps assigned TRBD1 or TRBD2 (5 bases each). The CDR3 sequence is 14 residues long. With 6 bases removed from V and 4 bases from J, the gap between germline ends came to 16 bases. CDR1 is DFQATT, CDR2 SNEGSKA, per germline (reference sequence).

In its sample, this clonotype was seen once. This chain joins TRBV19 and TRBJ2-2; the match to TRBD1 covers 11 bases. V trimming: 10 bases; J trimming: 4 bases; junction bases outside the gene matches: 2. There are 13 residues in the CDR3. Germline-derived CDR1 and CDR2 are LNHDA and SQIVND (reference sequence). The CDR3 sequence is CAIGTGGTGELFF. CDR3 coding DNA: TGTGCCATCGGGACAGGGGGCACCGGGGAGCTGTTTTTT.

V usage is TRBV25-1 and J usage is TRBJ1-2; 11 bases align to TRBD1. The germline V gene has CDR1 MGHDK and CDR2 SYGVNS. There are 14 residues in the CDR3. V shed 2 bases, J shed 7 bases, and the junction held 3 bases outside the gene matches. The CDR3 DNA reads as TGTGCCAGCAGTGAACCGGGACAGGGGGTTGGCTACACCTTC. It encodes CASSEPGQGVGYTF.

The chain recombines TRBV5-4 with TRBJ1-2, with 12 bases lining up with TRBD1. Trimming took 4 bases from V and 7 from J; bases not matched to a gene: 5. Germline lookup yields CDR1 SGHNT and CDR2 YYREEE (reference sequence). The CDR3 extends over 14 amino acids. DNA of the CDR3: TGTGCCAGCAGCACCGGGACAGGGGGCCTTGGCTACACCTTC. Its protein product is CASSTGTGGLGYTF.

This chain connects TRBV4-2 to TRBJ2-1; the D call may be TRBD1 or TRBD2 (5 bases each). Between the trimmed V and J ends, which lost 3 bases and 5 bases, there was a span of 14 bases. The CDR3 totals 15 residues. Germline values: CDR1 LGHNA, CDR2 YNFKEQ. The CDR3 coding sequence is TGTGCCAGCAGCCACATACGGGACGCCGACAATGAGCAGTTCTTC. This codes for CASSHIRDADNEQFF.

The chain uses TRBV29-1 and TRBJ1-2, with D unresolved. This CDR3 is built from 14 residues. Trimming left V 6 bases short and J 4 bases short, with 18 bases between. Germline CDR1 SQVTM, CDR2 ANQGSEA. Here the CDR3 DNA reads TGCAGCGTGCCTCACGTGAGGGATCCCTATGGCTACACCTTC. This gives the protein CSVPHVRDPYGYTF.

This rearrangement joins TRBV27 to TRBJ1-2; D is perhaps TRBD1 (5 bases). V was trimmed by 2 bases and J by 2 bases, leaving 9 bases between them. Germline V gives CDR1 MNHEY, CDR2 SMNVEV (reference sequence). The CDR3 is 14 amino acids. CDR3 sequence reads: CASSLTEGNYGYTF. The CDR3, as DNA: TGTGCCAGCAGTTTAACTGAGGGGAACTATGGCTACACCTTC.

This chain links TRBV29-1 with TRBJ2-1; 9 bases map to TRBD2. After removal of 3 bases from V and 0 bases from J, the junction contained 3 bases not matched to a gene. Germline V gene sequence: CDR1 SQVTM, CDR2 ANQGSEA. CDR3 length: 15 residues. CDR3 in DNA: TGCAGCGTTGAGGGGCGGGGGGGCTCCTACAATGAGCAGTTCTTC. Translation gives CSVEGRGGSYNEQFF.

This clonotype showed up just a few times. The V gene is TRBV30, the J gene TRBJ1-5; D remains ambiguous. The CDR3 spans 14 residues. Germline V gene data show CDR1 as GTSNPN and CDR2 as SVGIG (reference sequence). Trimming left V 5 bases short and J 0 bases short, with 11 bases between. This CDR3 reads CAWGSENSNQPQHF. The CDR3 nucleotides read TGTGCCTGGGGCTCTGAGAATAGCAATCAGCCCCAGCATTTT. The full variable domain, in which reference TRBV30 and TRBJ1-5 provide the parts outside the CDR3, is SQTIHQWPATLVQPVGSPLSLECTVEGTSNPNLYWYRQAAGRGLQLLFYSVGIGQISSEVPQNLSASRPQDRQFILSSKKLLLSDSGFYLCAWGSENSNQPQHFGDGTRLSIL.

The chain employs TRBV7-9 and TRBJ2-5; D is perhaps TRBD1 or TRBD2 (5 bases each). The CDR3 has 14 residues. Germline V gene data show CDR1 as SEHNR and CDR2 as FQNEAQ (reference sequence). V was trimmed by 4 bases and J by 4 bases, leaving 13 bases between them. CDR3 region: CASSSGTQRETQYF. The CDR3 DNA is TGTGCCAGCAGCTCCGGGACGCAGAGAGAGACCCAGTACTTC.

This rearrangement joins TRBV6-6 to TRBJ1-6; D is unresolved. Germline CDR1 is MNHNY and CDR2 is SVGAGI (reference sequence). Deletions cut 0 bases from V and 13 bases from J, with 10 bases between. The length of the CDR3 is 13 residues. This CDR3 reads CASSYSAGYPLHF. CDR3 sequence (DNA): TGTGCCAGCAGTTACTCGGCGGGGTATCCCCTCCACTTT.

CDR3 nucleotides: TGTGCCAGCAGCGACTCTAATTCGGGTCAAGAGACCCAGTACTTC. Translation gives CASSDSNSGQETQYF. The chain recombines TRBV6-5 with TRBJ2-5, with D hard to call. V gave up 6 bases and J gave up 2 bases, with 16 bases separating them. The CDR3 has 15 residues. Germline CDR1 and CDR2: MNHEY and SVGAGI.

The gene calls are TRBV9 and TRBJ2-3; 10 positions agree with TRBD2. With 4 bases clipped from V and 5 bases from J, the junction kept 4 bases outside the gene matches. This CDR3 contains 14 residues. The germline V gene has CDR1 SGDLS and CDR2 YYNGEE. The CDR3 DNA reads TGTGCCAGCAGCCAACTAGCGGGGAGAGATACGCAGTATTTT. Encoded protein: CASSQLAGRDTQYF.

The J gene is TRBJ1-5, the V gene TRBV29-1; 7 bases align to TRBD1. The CDR3 runs 14 residues. J lost 6 bases, V lost 4 bases, and 9 bases had no gene match. The germline CDR1 and CDR2 sequences are SQVTM and ANQGSEA. The DNA for the CDR3 is TGCAGCGTTGTAGGGGGCCCGGAGGGTCAGCCCCAGCATTTT. This codes for CSVVGGPEGQPQHF.

The chain has TRBV7-8 and TRBJ1-5; TRBD1 is a possible D gene (5 bases). Trimming took off 1 base at V and 7 bases at J, with 14 bases between the two ends. CDR1 SGHVS and CDR2 FQNEAQ come from the germline V gene. The CDR3 runs to 15 residues. CDR3 in amino acids: CASSLGGGLRQPQHF. The DNA of the CDR3 is TGTGCCAGCAGCTTAGGGGGGGGATTGCGGCAGCCCCAGCATTTT.

The chain uses TRBV29-1 and TRBJ2-2; D remains ambiguous. CDR1 is SQVTM and CDR2 is ANQGSEA in the germline V gene. V lost 1 base and J lost 8, with 8 bases in between. The CDR3 extends over 12 amino acids. The CDR3 is CSVEVREGELFF. The DNA for the CDR3 is TGCAGCGTTGAAGTTCGAGAGGGGGAGCTGTTTTTT.

V gene TRBV7-9 combines with J gene TRBJ1-2, with D perhaps TRBD1 (6 bases). The CDR3 has 12 amino acids. Per the germline V gene, CDR1 is SEHNR and CDR2 is FQNEAQ (reference sequence). Trimming removed 3 bases at V and 8 bases at J, with 10 bases between. CDR3 DNA: TGTGCCAGCAGCTTGGGGGCTCGGGGCTACACCTTC. Protein: CASSLGARGYTF.